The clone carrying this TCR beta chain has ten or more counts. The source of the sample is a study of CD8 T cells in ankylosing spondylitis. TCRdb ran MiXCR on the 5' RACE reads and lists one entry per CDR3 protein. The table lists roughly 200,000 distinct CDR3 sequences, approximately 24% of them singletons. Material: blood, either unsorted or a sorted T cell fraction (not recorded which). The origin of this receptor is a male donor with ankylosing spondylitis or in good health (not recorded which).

The chain's CDR3 is CASSLAQRQYNEQFF. The DNA for the CDR3 is TGCGCCAGCAGCTTGGCACAGCGGCAGTACAATGAGCAGTTCTTC. The V and J genes are TRBV5-1 and TRBJ2-1; D is perhaps TRBD2 (5 bases). This CDR3 region has 15 residues. CDR1 and CDR2 from the germline V gene are SGHRS and YFSETQ. V gave up 0 bases and J gave up 4 bases, with 11 bases separating them.